One T cell receptor beta chain is described in this entry. Germline loops: CDR1 SGDLS, CDR2 YYNGEE. This CDR3 contains 15 residues. The V gene end was trimmed by 3 bases and the J gene end by 4 bases; junction bases not matched to a gene: 6. This record comes from a study of blood T cell repertoires in COVID-19. At the level of the study: There were acute and convalescent COVID-19 samples, and they came from the United States, Italy and Spain.

Participant age was about 18 to 89 years, and participants resided in around 24 US areas. Each participant's cohort was designated according to participant-reported clinical history. The table came from immunoSEQ multiplex PCR; TCRdb's copy has only in-frame clones and leaves some out. The sample comprises 200,000 to 300,000 clones, about 87% of which are singletons, and approximately 1.2% rests with the top ten. Sequencing was performed on PBMCs or T cells enriched from blood (not recorded which). The V and J genes are TRBV9 and TRBJ2-5; TRBD1 agrees at 10 bases. The receptor was derived from a middle-aged woman with acute COVID-19. The CDR3 nucleotides are TGTGCCAGCAGCGATGGGACAGGGGAGCGAGAGACCCAGTACTTC. Its translation is CASSDGTGERETQYF.